These T cell receptor beta chains were read from a single sample in a study of T-cell memory formation after mild COVID-19. TCRdb used MiXCR to reprocess the 5' RACE reads, holding one entry per CDR3 protein. The table lists just under 350,000 distinct CDR3 sequences, 10% to 15% of them singletons. The sample comprised PBMCs or a T cell subset sorted from them (not recorded which). Source of these receptors: a man between 18 and 29 years old who had mild COVID-19 (a few samples of this study predate the infection). Cell type and time point are not known. Both conserved end residues are part of each CDR3. The order of the fields is V gene, clone size, J gene, D gene, CDR3 protein, CDR3 DNA. The D gene is left open where the match is weak. Part of the rows lack a size; the others show once, few, many or a class for expanded clones.

v_gene: TRBV18; abundance: few; j_gene: TRBJ1-4; d_gene: TRBD1; CDR3aa: CASSFRQGAFATNEKLFF; CDR3nt: TGTGCCAGCTCCTTCCGACAGGGGGCCTTTGCAACTAATGAAAAACTGTTTTTT
v_gene: TRBV7-2; abundance: many; j_gene: TRBJ2-3; d_gene: -; CDR3aa: CASSLGGGNTDTQYF; CDR3nt: TGTGCCAGCAGCTTAGGCGGGGGCAACACAGATACGCAGTATTTT
v_gene: TRBV5-4; abundance: -; j_gene: TRBJ2-3; d_gene: -; CDR3aa: CASSLQQGLTDTQYF; CDR3nt: TGTGCCAGCAGCTTACAGCAAGGTCTCACAGATACGCAGTATTTT
v_gene: TRBV20-1; abundance: many; j_gene: TRBJ2-3; d_gene: -; CDR3aa: CSARQDRTDTQYF; CDR3nt: TGCAGTGCCCGACAGGATCGCACAGATACGCAGTATTTT
v_gene: TRBV6-5; abundance: -; j_gene: TRBJ2-1; d_gene: TRBD1; CDR3aa: CASSKSGGDGTYNEQFF; CDR3nt: TGTGCCAGCAGTAAATCAGGGGGCGACGGAACCTACAATGAGCAGTTCTTC
v_gene: TRBV29-1; abundance: -; j_gene: TRBJ1-2; d_gene: -; CDR3aa: CSGGQIANYGYTF; CDR3nt: TGCAGTGGCGGACAGATAGCTAACTATGGCTACACCTTC
v_gene: TRBV10-3; abundance: -; j_gene: TRBJ1-3; d_gene: TRBD1; CDR3aa: CAISDTGVSGNTIYF; CDR3nt: TGTGCCATCAGTGATACAGGGGTATCCGGAAACACCATATATTTT
v_gene: TRBV4-1; abundance: -; j_gene: TRBJ2-1; d_gene: -; CDR3aa: CASSHLQGNEQFF; CDR3nt: TGCGCCAGCAGCCACCTCCAGGGCAATGAGCAGTTCTTC
v_gene: TRBV5-1; abundance: few; j_gene: TRBJ2-1; d_gene: -; CDR3aa: CASSSHGYEQFF; CDR3nt: TGCGCCAGCAGCTCACACGGGTATGAGCAGTTCTTC
v_gene: TRBV7-2; abundance: -; j_gene: TRBJ1-1; d_gene: TRBD1; CDR3aa: CASSYIPTGGTEAFF; CDR3nt: TGTGCCAGCAGCTATATACCAACAGGGGGCACTGAAGCTTTCTTT
v_gene: TRBV2; abundance: -; j_gene: TRBJ1-4; d_gene: -; CDR3aa: CASRQESTNEKLFF; CDR3nt: TGTGCCAGCAGACAGGAATCTACTAATGAAAAACTGTTTTTT
v_gene: TRBV20-1; abundance: -; j_gene: TRBJ2-1; d_gene: TRBD2; CDR3aa: CSANRPGGMYNEQFF; CDR3nt: TGCAGTGCTAATAGACCGGGAGGGATGTACAATGAGCAGTTCTTC
v_gene: TRBV6-6; abundance: few; j_gene: TRBJ2-7; d_gene: -; CDR3aa: CATGEIYEQYF; CDR3nt: TGTGCCACGGGCGAAATCTACGAGCAGTACTTC
v_gene: TRBV7-3; abundance: few; j_gene: TRBJ2-3; d_gene: TRBD2; CDR3aa: CASNLGLELADTQYF; CDR3nt: TGTGCCAGCAACCTGGGACTAGAGCTGGCAGATACGCAGTATTTT
v_gene: TRBV2; abundance: few; j_gene: TRBJ1-1; d_gene: -; CDR3aa: CASRMVSSTEAFF; CDR3nt: TGTGCCAGCAGGATGGTTTCCTCAACTGAAGCTTTCTTT
v_gene: TRBV4-2; abundance: many; j_gene: TRBJ2-7; d_gene: -; CDR3aa: CASSPDTSYEQYF; CDR3nt: TGTGCCAGCAGCCCGGACACATCCTACGAGCAGTACTTC
v_gene: TRBV20-1; abundance: -; j_gene: TRBJ1-4; d_gene: TRBD1; CDR3aa: CSARADRDPGDEKLFF; CDR3nt: TGCAGTGCTAGAGCCGACAGGGACCCTGGTGATGAAAAACTGTTTTTT
v_gene: TRBV7-2; abundance: few; j_gene: TRBJ2-3; d_gene: -; CDR3aa: CASSPQGPGTDTQYF; CDR3nt: TGTGCCAGCAGCCCCCAGGGCCCCGGCACAGATACGCAGTATTTT
v_gene: TRBV5-1; abundance: few; j_gene: TRBJ1-1; d_gene: -; CDR3aa: CASSPGLGHAFF; CDR3nt: TGCGCCAGCAGCCCCGGCTTGGGGCATGCTTTCTTT
v_gene: TRBV2; abundance: few; j_gene: TRBJ2-7; d_gene: -; CDR3aa: CASRWGNQDEQYF; CDR3nt: TGTGCCAGCAGGTGGGGGAATCAGGACGAGCAGTACTTC
v_gene: TRBV4-3; abundance: few; j_gene: TRBJ2-7; d_gene: TRBD1; CDR3aa: CASSQDLGDRGLTYEQYF; CDR3nt: TGCGCCAGCAGCCAAGATCTGGGGGACAGGGGGCTGACCTACGAGCAGTACTTC
v_gene: TRBV6-5; abundance: few; j_gene: TRBJ1-3; d_gene: -; CDR3aa: CASTGLDTIYF; CDR3nt: TGTGCCAGCACCGGGCTGGACACCATATATTTT
v_gene: TRBV3-1; abundance: -; j_gene: TRBJ2-5; d_gene: -; CDR3aa: CASSQATGARETQYF; CDR3nt: TGTGCCAGCAGCCAAGCGACAGGCGCTCGAGAGACCCAGTACTTC
v_gene: TRBV11-2; abundance: few; j_gene: TRBJ2-1; d_gene: -; CDR3aa: CASSSPRWGGDEQFF; CDR3nt: TGTGCCAGCAGCTCACCCCGTTGGGGGGGCGACGAGCAGTTCTTC
v_gene: TRBV6-6; abundance: many; j_gene: TRBJ2-4; d_gene: -; CDR3aa: CASSYSLGQGNIQYF; CDR3nt: TGTGCCAGCAGTTACTCGTTGGGGCAGGGGAACATTCAGTACTTC
v_gene: TRBV11-2; abundance: -; j_gene: TRBJ1-2; d_gene: -; CDR3aa: CASSGGRYYGYTF; CDR3nt: TGTGCCAGCAGCGGGGGCCGCTACTATGGCTACACCTTC
v_gene: TRBV11-3; abundance: -; j_gene: TRBJ2-2; d_gene: TRBD1; CDR3aa: CASSPQTGTGGPGELFF; CDR3nt: TGTGCCAGCAGCCCCCAGACCGGGACAGGGGGCCCCGGGGAGCTGTTTTTT
v_gene: TRBV9; abundance: few; j_gene: TRBJ2-2; d_gene: -; CDR3aa: CASSVGASNTGELFF; CDR3nt: TGTGCCAGCAGCGTAGGTGCCAGTAACACCGGGGAGCTGTTTTTT
v_gene: TRBV7-8; abundance: few; j_gene: TRBJ1-1; d_gene: TRBD1; CDR3aa: CASRTGTGDTEAFF; CDR3nt: TGTGCCAGCAGGACCGGGACAGGGGACACTGAAGCTTTCTTT
v_gene: TRBV10-2; abundance: few; j_gene: TRBJ2-6; d_gene: -; CDR3aa: CASRGAQGANVLTF; CDR3nt: TGCGCCAGCAGGGGGGCGCAAGGGGCCAACGTCCTGACTTTC
v_gene: TRBV4-3; abundance: few; j_gene: TRBJ2-1; d_gene: TRBD1; CDR3aa: CASSHPREDRVFSEQFF; CDR3nt: TGCGCCAGCAGCCACCCCCGTGAGGACAGGGTATTTTCTGAGCAGTTCTTC
v_gene: TRBV5-1; abundance: -; j_gene: TRBJ2-7; d_gene: -; CDR3aa: CASRWGLGYEQYF; CDR3nt: TGCGCCAGCAGATGGGGACTTGGTTACGAGCAGTACTTC
v_gene: TRBV7-7; abundance: -; j_gene: TRBJ2-3; d_gene: -; CDR3aa: CASSLGAEDTQYF; CDR3nt: TGTGCTAGCAGCTTAGGAGCGGAAGATACGCAGTATTTT
v_gene: TRBV7-3; abundance: -; j_gene: TRBJ2-7; d_gene: TRBD1; CDR3aa: CASSPGAGQGYEQYF; CDR3nt: TGTGCCAGCAGCCCGGGGGCCGGACAGGGCTACGAGCAGTACTTC
v_gene: TRBV20-1; abundance: few; j_gene: TRBJ2-5; d_gene: TRBD2; CDR3aa: CSARKIAGVETQYF; CDR3nt: TGCAGTGCTAGAAAGATAGCGGGGGTTGAGACCCAGTACTTC
v_gene: TRBV6-2/TRBV6-3; abundance: -; j_gene: TRBJ2-7; d_gene: -; CDR3aa: CASRETGSYEQYF; CDR3nt: TGTGCCAGCAGAGAGACAGGATCATACGAGCAGTACTTC
v_gene: TRBV7-9; abundance: few; j_gene: TRBJ1-1; d_gene: -; CDR3aa: CASNLGGTEAFF; CDR3nt: TGTGCCAGCAACTTGGGTGGGACTGAAGCTTTCTTT
v_gene: TRBV7-9; abundance: -; j_gene: TRBJ1-2; d_gene: -; CDR3aa: CASSLALGADGYTF; CDR3nt: TGTGCCAGCAGCTTAGCGTTGGGGGCGGACGGCTACACCTTC
v_gene: TRBV24-1; abundance: -; j_gene: TRBJ2-1; d_gene: TRBD1; CDR3aa: CATSDLSNRGSNEQFF; CDR3nt: TGTGCCACCAGTGATTTGTCGAACAGGGGCTCCAATGAGCAGTTCTTC
v_gene: TRBV7-6; abundance: few; j_gene: TRBJ1-2; d_gene: -; CDR3aa: CASSLAAERGIYGYTF; CDR3nt: TGTGCCAGCAGCTTAGCGGCGGAGCGGGGGATCTATGGCTACACCTTC
v_gene: TRBV5-4; abundance: few; j_gene: TRBJ1-2; d_gene: TRBD1; CDR3aa: CASSLGDRGVYGYTF; CDR3nt: TGTGCCAGCAGCTTGGGGGACAGGGGAGTCTATGGCTACACCTTC
v_gene: TRBV6-6; abundance: -; j_gene: TRBJ1-1; d_gene: -; CDR3aa: CASSRLSGEAFF; CDR3nt: TGTGCCAGCAGCCGTCTCTCAGGTGAAGCTTTCTTT
v_gene: TRBV5-1; abundance: few; j_gene: TRBJ2-3; d_gene: TRBD2; CDR3aa: CASSLGAGARSDTQYF; CDR3nt: TGCGCCAGCAGCTTGGGAGCGGGAGCAAGGTCAGATACGCAGTATTTT
v_gene: TRBV11-3; abundance: few; j_gene: TRBJ2-1; d_gene: -; CDR3aa: CASSPRQTIYNEQFF; CDR3nt: TGTGCCAGCAGCCCTCGACAGACTATCTACAATGAGCAGTTCTTC
v_gene: TRBV5-1; abundance: few; j_gene: TRBJ2-1; d_gene: TRBD2; CDR3aa: CASSTLAVDEQFF; CDR3nt: TGCGCCAGCAGCACACTAGCGGTCGATGAGCAGTTCTTC
v_gene: TRBV14; abundance: many; j_gene: TRBJ1-2; d_gene: -; CDR3aa: CASSRGSYGYTF; CDR3nt: TGTGCCAGCAGCCGGGGGTCATATGGCTACACCTTC
v_gene: TRBV3-1; abundance: -; j_gene: TRBJ2-3; d_gene: -; CDR3aa: CASSQGTGRFADTQYF; CDR3nt: TGTGCCAGCAGCCAGGGGACGGGGAGGTTTGCAGATACGCAGTATTTT
v_gene: TRBV28; abundance: many; j_gene: TRBJ2-5; d_gene: TRBD1; CDR3aa: CASSRTGNLQTQYF; CDR3nt: TGTGCCAGCAGTAGGACAGGGAATCTACAGACCCAGTACTTC
v_gene: TRBV20-1; abundance: -; j_gene: TRBJ2-7; d_gene: -; CDR3aa: CSAREGGLYEQYF; CDR3nt: TGCAGTGCTAGAGAGGGGGGGCTATACGAGCAGTACTTC
v_gene: TRBV5-1; abundance: -; j_gene: TRBJ1-2; d_gene: TRBD1; CDR3aa: CASSSWGGQFYGYTF; CDR3nt: TGCGCCAGCAGCTCCTGGGGGGGACAGTTCTATGGCTACACCTTC
v_gene: TRBV7-9; abundance: few; j_gene: TRBJ2-7; d_gene: TRBD1; CDR3aa: CASSSRDRGPEQYF; CDR3nt: TGTGCCAGCAGCTCCCGGGACAGGGGGCCCGAGCAGTACTTC